This T cell receptor beta chain was identified during a study of T cell responses to AZD1222 COVID-19 vaccine. Study summary: Pooling covered second doses at about 4 or about 12 weeks.

V was trimmed by 0 bases and J by 0 bases, leaving 9 bases between them. CDR1 and CDR2 from the germline V gene are SGHRS and YFSETQ. The CDR3 extends over 15 amino acids. Regarding the study as a whole: Mostly white British, mostly female donors; authors suggested clonal diversity may be underestimated. The repertoires were collected only after the peak T cell response. A reported finding is that nearly half of spike-specific TCRs target unmutated variant regions.

Assay used: immunoSEQ multiplex PCR; TCRdb lists only in-frame clones, some missing. The data hold about 68,000 clones, with around four fifths observed a single time. Comments on this clone: Its antigen is currently unknown.

V and J are TRBV5-1 and TRBJ1-1; D uncertain. The input for sequencing was peripheral blood, taken on day 0 of AZD1222 vaccination. The sequence was obtained from an adult in good health. In DNA, the CDR3 is TGCGCCAGCAGCTTGGCCGTAGGAATGAACACTGAAGCTTTCTTT. Amino acid sequence: CASSLAVGMNTEAFF.